Listed below are T cell receptor beta chains from one sample, sequenced in a study of T cells after somatic rescue of genetic block. TCRdb's table, derived via immunoSEQ multiplex PCR, lists solely in-frame clones and lacks some. The table has under 15,000 clones, about 69% seen once. Input material: peripheral blood mononuclear cells (PBMCs). These receptors were obtained from a boy aged 5-17 years. CDR3s include the opening cysteine and the closing phenylalanine or tryptophan. The D gene is left open where the match is weak. For some rows the clone size is stated as once, few or many, or as a class when expanded; others skip it.

j_gene: TRBJ2-1; d_gene: NA; v_gene: TRBV5-4; abundance: NA; CDR3aa: CASNNRNYNEQFF; CDR3nt: TGTGCCAGCAACAACAGGAACTACAATGAGCAGTTCTTC
j_gene: TRBJ1-5; d_gene: NA; v_gene: TRBV11-2; abundance: few; CDR3aa: CASSPGVDQPQHF; CDR3nt: TGTGCCAGCAGCCCAGGGGTTGATCAGCCCCAGCATTTT
j_gene: TRBJ1-3; d_gene: TRBD1; v_gene: TRBV2; abundance: NA; CDR3aa: CASRVTGTGGNTIYF; CDR3nt: TGTGCCAGCAGGGTTACCGGGACAGGTGGAAACACCATATATTTT
j_gene: TRBJ1-5; d_gene: NA; v_gene: TRBV19; abundance: once; CDR3aa: CASSIRQMFSNQPQHF; CDR3nt: TGTGCCAGTAGTATCCGTCAGATGTTTAGCAATCAGCCCCAGCATTTT
j_gene: TRBJ2-2; d_gene: NA; v_gene: TRBV27; abundance: NA; CDR3aa: CASRVWGGTGELFF; CDR3nt: TGTGCCAGCAGAGTATGGGGAGGCACCGGGGAGCTGTTTTTT
j_gene: TRBJ1-6; d_gene: NA; v_gene: TRBV9; abundance: NA; CDR3aa: CASSGQVISSPLHF; CDR3nt: TGTGCCAGCAGCGGACAGGTTATTAGTTCACCCCTCCACTTT
j_gene: TRBJ2-7; d_gene: TRBD1; v_gene: TRBV10-3; abundance: medium-sized; CDR3aa: CAIGQGGYEQYF; CDR3nt: TGTGCCATCGGACAGGGTGGCTACGAGCAGTACTTC
j_gene: TRBJ1-3; d_gene: NA; v_gene: TRBV11-1; abundance: NA; CDR3aa: CASSLRGGNTIYF; CDR3nt: TGTGCCAGCAGCTTAAGGGGGGGAAACACCATATATTTT
j_gene: TRBJ2-7; d_gene: NA; v_gene: TRBV6-5; abundance: NA; CDR3aa: CASSYYRTVHEQYF; CDR3nt: TGTGCCAGCAGTTACTACCGGACCGTCCACGAGCAGTACTTC
j_gene: TRBJ2-5; d_gene: TRBD2; v_gene: TRBV15; abundance: NA; CDR3aa: CATRERGGQETQYF; CDR3nt: TGTGCCACCAGAGAACGGGGGGGCCAAGAGACCCAGTACTTC
j_gene: TRBJ2-1; d_gene: NA; v_gene: TRBV20-1; abundance: NA; CDR3aa: CSARPIPEQFF; CDR3nt: TGCAGTGCTAGACCGATTCCAGAGCAGTTCTTC
j_gene: TRBJ2-6; d_gene: TRBD2; v_gene: TRBV27; abundance: NA; CDR3aa: CASSLYVTGGAGANVLTF; CDR3nt: TGTGCCAGCAGCTTATACGTCACGGGAGGGGCTGGGGCCAACGTCCTGACTTTC
j_gene: TRBJ2-7; d_gene: NA; v_gene: TRBV28; abundance: NA; CDR3aa: CASTLTGTTGEQYF; CDR3nt: TGTGCCAGCACGCTGACAGGTACTACGGGCGAGCAGTACTTC
j_gene: TRBJ1-1; d_gene: NA; v_gene: TRBV29-1; abundance: NA; CDR3aa: CSASKGYMNTEAFF; CDR3nt: TGCAGCGCCTCAAAAGGGTATATGAACACTGAAGCTTTCTTT
j_gene: TRBJ2-7; d_gene: TRBD2; v_gene: TRBV7-6; abundance: medium-sized; CDR3aa: CASSPGLAGAYEQYF; CDR3nt: TGTGCCAGCAGCCCCGGACTAGCGGGAGCCTACGAGCAGTACTTC
j_gene: TRBJ2-3; d_gene: NA; v_gene: TRBV7-2; abundance: NA; CDR3aa: CASSLELFETPTDTQYF; CDR3nt: TGTGCCAGCAGCTTAGAGTTGTTTGAGACCCCCACAGATACGCAGTATTTT
j_gene: TRBJ2-2; d_gene: NA; v_gene: TRBV27; abundance: NA; CDR3aa: CASSSWAERNTGELFF; CDR3nt: TGTGCCAGCAGTTCGTGGGCCGAGAGGAACACCGGGGAGCTGTTTTTT
j_gene: TRBJ2-3; d_gene: TRBD2; v_gene: TRBV4-1; abundance: NA; CDR3aa: CASSQGASGGTDTQYF; CDR3nt: TGCGCCAGCAGCCAAGGGGCTAGCGGGGGCACAGATACGCAGTATTTT
j_gene: TRBJ2-7; d_gene: NA; v_gene: TRBV5-5; abundance: NA; CDR3aa: CASSLDIRGAGYEQYF; CDR3nt: TGTGCCAGCAGCTTGGATATTAGGGGTGCGGGTTACGAGCAGTACTTC
j_gene: TRBJ1-1; d_gene: NA; v_gene: TRBV5-5; abundance: once; CDR3aa: CASSPGVWGNTEAFF; CDR3nt: TGTGCCAGCAGCCCCGGGGTCTGGGGGAACACTGAAGCTTTCTTT
j_gene: TRBJ2-3; d_gene: NA; v_gene: TRBV6-1; abundance: NA; CDR3aa: CASSELGEDTQYF; CDR3nt: TGTGCCAGCAGTGAACTGGGTGAAGATACGCAGTATTTT
j_gene: TRBJ1-5; d_gene: TRBD1; v_gene: TRBV2; abundance: few; CDR3aa: CASCRDRVNQPQHF; CDR3nt: TGTGCCAGCTGCCGGGACAGGGTTAATCAGCCCCAGCATTTT
j_gene: TRBJ2-1; d_gene: TRBD2; v_gene: TRBV7-8; abundance: NA; CDR3aa: CASSSVAGGSLYSYNEQFF; CDR3nt: TGTGCCAGCAGCTCGGTAGCGGGAGGCTCCCTCTACTCCTACAATGAGCAGTTCTTC
j_gene: TRBJ1-1; d_gene: NA; v_gene: TRBV30; abundance: few; CDR3aa: CAWSVAVFRGAFF; CDR3nt: TGTGCCTGGAGTGTAGCAGTTTTTAGGGGAGCTTTCTTT
j_gene: TRBJ2-3; d_gene: NA; v_gene: TRBV18; abundance: NA; CDR3aa: CASSPLRGATDTQYF; CDR3nt: TGTGCCAGCTCACCCCTCAGGGGGGCCACAGATACGCAGTATTTT
j_gene: TRBJ2-5; d_gene: TRBD2; v_gene: TRBV11-1; abundance: NA; CDR3aa: CASSASSGGLGETQYF; CDR3nt: TGTGCCAGCAGCGCATCGAGCGGGGGGCTGGGAGAGACCCAGTACTTC
j_gene: TRBJ2-7; d_gene: NA; v_gene: TRBV2; abundance: NA; CDR3aa: CASSEAISPQLYF; CDR3nt: TGTGCCAGCAGTGAAGCTATCTCTCCCCAACTGTACTTC
j_gene: TRBJ1-1; d_gene: TRBD1; v_gene: TRBV30; abundance: NA; CDR3aa: CAWSRQGAGEAFF; CDR3nt: TGTGCCTGGAGTCGACAGGGGGCAGGTGAAGCTTTCTTT
j_gene: TRBJ1-4; d_gene: NA; v_gene: TRBV4-2; abundance: NA; CDR3aa: CASSQDPHEKLFF; CDR3nt: TGTGCCAGCAGCCAAGATCCACATGAAAAACTGTTTTTT
j_gene: TRBJ2-1; d_gene: TRBD2; v_gene: TRBV7-3; abundance: NA; CDR3aa: CASSAGLAAYNEQFF; CDR3nt: TGTGCCAGCTCTGCGGGACTAGCGGCTTACAATGAGCAGTTCTTC
j_gene: TRBJ2-1; d_gene: NA; v_gene: TRBV7-3; abundance: NA; CDR3aa: CASSFQGLNEQFF; CDR3nt: TGTGCCAGCAGCTTCCAGGGACTGAATGAGCAGTTCTTC
j_gene: TRBJ2-7; d_gene: TRBD1; v_gene: TRBV28; abundance: NA; CDR3aa: CASSSLGQGAYEQYF; CDR3nt: TGTGCCAGCAGTTCCTTGGGACAGGGGGCTTACGAGCAGTACTTC